These 16 T cell receptor beta chains were all obtained from the same sample, sequenced in a study of T cell changes during pregnancy in multiple sclerosis. Measured with immunoSEQ multiplex PCR; TCRdb has only the in-frame clones, and not every one. The sample consists of about 70,000 clones, 85% to 95% of them appearing once. Here the sequenced sample was peripheral blood, taken in the second trimester of pregnancy. The origin of the receptors is a female donor in good health, enrolled as a control in a pregnancy study.

This rearrangement joins TRBV7-4 to TRBJ1-1; a weak D match, TRBD1 (5 bases). Looked up from germline, CDR1 is SGHVT and CDR2 is SQSDAQ. The CDR3 sequence is 16 residues long. V was shortened by 1 base and J by 6 bases, with 18 bases between the two germline ends. Here the CDR3 reads CASSLVGLGRFAEAFF. Written as DNA, the CDR3 is TGTGCCAGCAGCTTAGTCGGCCTGGGGCGTTTTGCTGAAGCTTTCTTT.

The chain recombines TRBV7-9 with TRBJ1-1; a possible D gene is TRBD1 (5 bases). The V gene lost 5 bases and the J gene lost 5 bases, with 15 bases spanning the gap. The germline gives CDR1 SEHNR, CDR2 FQNEAQ (reference sequence). This CDR3 is built from 14 residues. The CDR3 bases are TGTGCCAGCAGCACCAGGGACTTCCGTACTGAAGCTTTCTTT. This codes for CASSTRDFRTEAFF. Variable domain in full (rest from reference TRBV7-9 and TRBJ1-1): DTGVSQNPRHKITKRGQNVTFRCDPISEHNRLYWYRQTLGQGPEFLTYFQNEAQLEKSRLLSDRFSAERPKGSFSTLEIQRTEQGDSAMYLCASSTRDFRTEAFFGQGTRLTVV.

The rearrangement joins TRBV27 to TRBJ2-3; D is unclear. The CDR3 loop spans 13 amino acids. Germline V gene lookup returns CDR1 MNHEY and CDR2 SMNVEV (reference sequence). V gave up 6 bases and J gave up 4 bases, with 11 bases separating them. The CDR3 loop reads CASSPSSADTQYF. In nucleotides, the CDR3 is TGTGCCAGCAGCCCATCCTCGGCAGATACGCAGTATTTT.

V usage is TRBV2 and J usage is TRBJ1-1; no clear D gene. The germline CDR1 and CDR2 sequences are SNHLY and FYNNEI. The CDR3 covers 15 residues. The germline V and J ends were trimmed by 5 bases and 1 base, with 14 bases remaining between them. The CDR3 DNA reads as TGTGCCAGCAGTACCCATGGCACGGGGAACACTGAAGCTTTCTTT. Translation gives CASSTHGTGNTEAFF.

This sequence joins TRBV15 and TRBJ1-2; D uncertain. V was cut by 0 bases and J by 4 bases, with 9 bases left in between. This CDR3 contains 14 residues. Germline V CDR1 and CDR2: LNHNV, YYDKDF (reference sequence). For the CDR3, the DNA is TGTGCCACCAGCAGAGATGGAGGGCCCTATGGCTACACCTTC. It translates to CATSRDGGPYGYTF.

This clone showed up just a few times. V and J are TRBV4-1 and TRBJ1-1; D is uncertain. Trimming stripped 2 bases from V and 10 bases from J, with 11 bases between. The CDR3 spans 12 residues. CDR1 is MGHRA, CDR2 YSYEKL, per germline. The CDR3 nucleotides are TGCGCCAGCAGCCAAATGGCAAGTCGAGCTTTCTTT. Its protein product is CASSQMASRAFF.

The chain has TRBV5-4 and TRBJ2-7; 9 bases line up with TRBD1. After removal of 4 bases from V and 4 bases from J, the junction contained 9 bases not matched to a gene. CDR3 size: 15 residues. Germline V lookup: CDR1 SGHNT, CDR2 YYREEE (reference sequence). The CDR3 region is CASSNEDRGRYEQYF. The DNA for the CDR3 is TGTGCCAGCAGCAATGAGGACAGGGGACGGTACGAGCAGTACTTC.

Regarding this clone: At one boundary the junction diverges from the germline segment, which might be a read error. This CDR3 reads CASSPWDRQETQYF. The CDR3 nucleotides read TGTGCTAGCAGCCCTTGGGACAGACAAGAGACCCAGTACTTC. The gene calls are TRBV7-7 and TRBJ2-5, with TRBD1 matching 7 bases. CDR1 and CDR2 (germline): SSHAT, FNYEAQ (reference sequence). CDR3 length: 14 amino acids.

In nucleotides, the CDR3 is TGTGCCAGCGCAAGCCTTTCAACTAATGAAAAACTGTTTTTT. The encoded protein is CASASLSTNEKLFF. This chain connects TRBV4-2 to TRBJ1-4; D gene ambiguous. The CDR3 has 14 residues. Germline lookup yields CDR1 LGHNA and CDR2 YNFKEQ. V gave up 8 bases and J gave up 0 bases, with 10 bases separating them.

The chain carries TRBV6-1 and TRBJ2-6, with TRBD2 as a possible D gene (5 bases). This CDR3 has 17 amino acids. Per germline, CDR1 MNHNS and CDR2 SASEGT. V was clipped by 4 bases and J by 1 base, with 14 bases between them. The DNA for the CDR3 is TGTGCCAGCAGTGGTTCAGGTAGGAGGTCTGGGGCCAACGTCCTGACTTTC. The encoded protein is CASSGSGRRSGANVLTF.

This clone was seen once. This chain joins TRBV2 and TRBJ1-4, with D perhaps matching TRBD1 (6 bases). V lost 6 bases to trimming and J lost 3 bases, with 14 bases between them. Looked up from germline, CDR1 is SNHLY and CDR2 is FYNNEI. This CDR3 spans 15 amino acids. CDR3: CASRGGPGANEKLFF. For the CDR3, the DNA is TGTGCCAGCAGGGGGGGGCCGGGGGCTAATGAAAAACTGTTTTTT.

The CDR3 spells CASSVELAGGTDTQYF. The CDR3 DNA follows: TGTGCCAGCAGCGTAGAACTAGCGGGGGGAACAGATACGCAGTATTTT. The V and J genes are TRBV9 and TRBJ2-3, with 12 bases matching TRBD2. J lost 3 bases, V lost 0 bases, and 2 bases had no gene match. Germline values: CDR1 SGDLS, CDR2 YYNGEE. This CDR3 has 16 amino acids.

The chain has TRBV30 and TRBJ1-2; a weak D match, TRBD1 (6 bases). Germline V CDR1 and CDR2: GTSNPN, SVGIG (reference sequence). CDR3 length: 13 amino acids. V lost 1 base to trimming and J lost 8 bases, with 14 bases between them. The CDR3 DNA follows: TGTGCCTGGAGTGCCGAACAGGGAGTGGGCTACACCTTC. Amino acids: CAWSAEQGVGYTF.

This chain uses TRBV7-2 with TRBJ1-5; possible D gene TRBD1, 6 bases. The CDR3 has 13 amino acids. V was pared by 6 bases and J by 5 bases, with 11 bases between. The germline CDR1 and CDR2 sequences are SGHTA and FQGNSA. The CDR3 protein is CASRGPGDQPQHF. The CDR3 bases are TGTGCCAGCAGGGGGCCAGGGGATCAGCCCCAGCATTTT.

The chain carries TRBV5-1 and TRBJ2-1, with TRBD2 matching 8 bases. V gave up 0 bases and J gave up 6 bases; unmatched junction bases: 5. The CDR3 has 15 residues. CDR1 and CDR2 from the germline V gene are SGHRS and YFSETQ. The CDR3 DNA reads as TGCGCCAGCAGCTTGGGGACTAGCTGGACCAATGAGCAGTTCTTC. Amino acids: CASSLGTSWTNEQFF.

The rearrangement uses TRBV7-3 and TRBJ1-2, with D unclear. The CDR3 contains 13 residues. V was clipped by 5 bases and J by 5 bases, with 12 bases between them. Germline lookup yields CDR1 SGHTA and CDR2 FQGTGA. The CDR3 sequence: CASSPTATYGYTF. The CDR3 nucleotides read TGTGCCAGCAGCCCCACAGCCACTTATGGCTACACCTTC.